These T cell receptor beta chains were read from a single sample in a study of shared clonotypes between healthy human individuals. Libraries were prepared by immunoSEQ multiplex PCR; TCRdb keeps only in-frame clonotypes and omits some of them. The sample consists of 2 million to 2.5 million clones, around 95% of them appearing once. The sequenced material came from naive CD4+ T cells sorted from blood. The source of these receptors is a man between 18 and 35 years old in good health. Each CDR3 is given with its conserved first and last residue. Fields, in order: clone size, V gene, J gene, D gene, CDR3 protein, CDR3 DNA. A D gene is named only where the DNA matches it firmly. Size is omitted from some rows. Given values are once, few, many or a class for expanded clones.

NA	TRBV25-1	TRBJ2-5	TRBD2	CASSEPGLAETQYF	TGTGCCAGCAGTGAACCAGGACTAGCAGAGACCCAGTACTTC
NA	TRBV5-4	TRBJ2-7	TRBD2	CASSAFNGGGRAYEQYF	TGTGCCAGCAGCGCCTTTAATGGTGGCGGGAGGGCCTACGAGCAGTACTTC
NA	TRBV28	TRBJ2-2	TRBD1	CASYRDRDTGELFF	TGTGCCAGCTACCGGGACAGGGACACCGGGGAGCTGTTTTTT
NA	TRBV6-5	TRBJ1-2	NA	CASSYRQVDGYTF	TGTGCCAGCAGTTACAGGCAGGTCGATGGCTACACCTTC
NA	TRBV5-6	TRBJ1-6	NA	CASSQGPQEGNSPLHF	TGTGCCAGCAGCCAGGGACCGCAAGAAGGTAATTCACCCCTCCACTTT
NA	TRBV4-1	TRBJ1-4	NA	CASSQAAGAEKLFF	TGCGCCAGCAGCCAGGCAGCCGGGGCTGAAAAACTGTTTTTT
NA	TRBV4-1	TRBJ1-5	NA	CASSQDRGGGQPQHF	TGCGCCAGCAGCCAAGATCGGGGGGGTGGTCAGCCCCAGCATTTT
NA	TRBV7-2	TRBJ2-7	TRBD1	CASSRTGGFYEQYF	TGTGCCAGCAGTCGGACAGGGGGCTTTTACGAGCAGTACTTC
NA	TRBV20-1	TRBJ2-1	NA	CSATGFNEQFF	TGCAGTGCTACAGGGTTCAATGAGCAGTTCTTC
NA	TRBV29-1	TRBJ1-1	NA	CSVGKKLNTEAFF	TGCAGCGTTGGAAAGAAACTGAACACTGAAGCTTTCTTT
NA	TRBV19	TRBJ1-1	NA	CASSMGSLYTEAFF	TGTGCCAGTAGTATGGGCAGCTTGTACACTGAAGCTTTCTTT
NA	TRBV5-1	TRBJ2-7	TRBD1	CASSPIGTVGKNEQYF	TGCGCCAGCAGCCCAATAGGGACAGTGGGGAAAAACGAGCAGTACTTC
NA	TRBV6-5	TRBJ1-1	TRBD1	CASKTGGWVNTEAFF	TGTGCCAGCAAAACAGGGGGGTGGGTGAACACTGAAGCTTTCTTT
once	TRBV10-2	TRBJ2-7	TRBD2	CASSETSGNPNEQYF	TGCGCCAGCAGTGAGACTAGCGGGAACCCAAACGAGCAGTACTTC
NA	TRBV18	TRBJ1-6	NA	CASSPRVQDSPLHF	TGTGCCAGCTCACCACGGGTTCAGGATTCACCCCTCCACTTT
NA	TRBV15	TRBJ2-7	NA	CATSVKQGGEQYF	TGTGCCACCAGCGTTAAGCAGGGTGGCGAGCAGTACTTC
NA	TRBV10-3	TRBJ2-7	NA	CAISRLGTLNPYEQYF	TGTGCCATCAGTCGCCTAGGGACTCTAAATCCCTACGAGCAGTACTTC
NA	TRBV19	TRBJ1-3	TRBD1	CASTGTARNTIYF	TGTGCCAGTACCGGGACAGCCCGAAACACCATATATTTT
NA	TRBV2	TRBJ2-1	NA	CASSGLGFEQFF	TGTGCCAGCAGTGGTTTGGGTTTTGAGCAGTTCTTC
NA	TRBV28	TRBJ2-1	NA	CASSRGAVSHNEQFF	TGTGCCAGCAGTCGGGGGGCCGTATCTCACAATGAGCAGTTCTTC
NA	TRBV28	TRBJ1-5	NA	CALRGANSNQPQHF	TGTGCTCTACGGGGGGCGAATAGCAATCAGCCCCAGCATTTT
NA	TRBV11-2	TRBJ2-7	TRBD1	CASSLSGGGEQYF	TGTGCCAGCAGCTTATCAGGGGGTGGCGAGCAGTACTTC
NA	TRBV4-1	TRBJ1-2	TRBD1	CASSQGQGENYGYTF	TGCGCCAGCAGCCAAGGACAGGGGGAGAACTATGGCTACACCTTC
NA	TRBV10-3	TRBJ1-2	TRBD1	CAIWQGGTVGYTF	TGTGCCATCTGGCAGGGGGGCACGGTTGGCTACACCTTC
NA	TRBV7-2	TRBJ2-7	TRBD2	CASSLTPGLAGGYEQYF	TGTGCCAGCAGCTTAACACCGGGACTAGCGGGAGGGTACGAGCAGTACTTC
few	TRBV21-1	TRBJ1-5	NA	CASSKVAGGQPQHF	TGTGCCAGCAGCAAAGTGGCGGGGGGGCAGCCCCAGCATTTT
once	TRBV5-4	TRBJ2-1	TRBD2	CASSLTASGYNEQFF	TGTGCCAGCAGCCTGACGGCTAGCGGGTACAATGAGCAGTTCTTC
NA	TRBV7-9	TRBJ1-5	NA	CASSFSYGYQPQHF	TGTGCCAGCAGCTTCTCGTACGGGTATCAGCCCCAGCATTTT